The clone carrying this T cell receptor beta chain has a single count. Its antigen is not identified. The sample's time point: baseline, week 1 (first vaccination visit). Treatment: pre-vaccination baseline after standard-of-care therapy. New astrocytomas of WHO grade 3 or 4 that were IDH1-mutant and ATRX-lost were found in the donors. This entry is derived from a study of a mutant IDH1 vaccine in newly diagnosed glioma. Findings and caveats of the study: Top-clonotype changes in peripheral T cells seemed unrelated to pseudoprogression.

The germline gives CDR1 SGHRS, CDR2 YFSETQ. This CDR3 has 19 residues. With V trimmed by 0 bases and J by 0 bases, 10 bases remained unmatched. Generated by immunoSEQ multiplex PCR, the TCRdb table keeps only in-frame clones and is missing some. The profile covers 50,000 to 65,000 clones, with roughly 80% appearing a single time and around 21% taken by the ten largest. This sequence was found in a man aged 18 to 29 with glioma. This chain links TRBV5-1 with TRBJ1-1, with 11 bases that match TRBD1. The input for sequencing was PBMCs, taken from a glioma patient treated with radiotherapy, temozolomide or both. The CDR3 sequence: CASSLAGTGGTLMNTEAFF. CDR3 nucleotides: TGCGCCAGCAGCTTGGCCGGGACAGGGGGTACCCTTATGAACACTGAAGCTTTCTTT.